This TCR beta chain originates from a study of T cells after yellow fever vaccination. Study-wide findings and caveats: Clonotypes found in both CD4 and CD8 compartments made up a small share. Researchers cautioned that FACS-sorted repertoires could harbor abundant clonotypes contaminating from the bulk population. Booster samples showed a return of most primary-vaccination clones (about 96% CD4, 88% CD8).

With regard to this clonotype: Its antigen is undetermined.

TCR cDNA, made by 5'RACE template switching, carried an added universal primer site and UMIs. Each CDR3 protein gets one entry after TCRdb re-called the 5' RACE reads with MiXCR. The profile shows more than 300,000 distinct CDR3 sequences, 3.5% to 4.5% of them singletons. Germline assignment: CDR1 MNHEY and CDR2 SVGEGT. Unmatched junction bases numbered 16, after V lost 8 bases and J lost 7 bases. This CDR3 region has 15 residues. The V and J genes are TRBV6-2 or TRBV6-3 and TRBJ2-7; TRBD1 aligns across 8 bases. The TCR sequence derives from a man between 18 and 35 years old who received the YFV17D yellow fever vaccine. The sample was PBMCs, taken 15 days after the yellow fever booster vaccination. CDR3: CASSRGAGGLFEQYV. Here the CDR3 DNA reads TGTGCCAGCTCACGGGGAGCAGGGGGCTTATTTGAGCAGTACGTC.